The 27 T cell receptor beta chains given below trace back to one sample, sequenced in a study of persistence of HIV-infected CD4 T cells. This was the immunoSEQ version 4 assay in survey mode. Profiling relied on immunoSEQ multiplex PCR, and the TCRdb table lists in-frame clones only, not all of them. The sample records roughly 45,000 clones, 80% to 90% being singletons. No antigen has been identified for these receptors. Anti-CD3/anti-CD28 beads served as a nonspecific positive control stimulus. Responding CD4+ T cells were sorted by upregulation of both CD40 ligand and CD69. The sample was CD4+ T cells sorted from PBMCs after approximately 20-hour stimulation, taken from a patient who received antiretroviral therapy. The receptor source for this set is an adult man with HIV who was CMV-seropositive.

This clone was observed once. This chain connects TRBV6-6 to TRBJ1-5; D is perhaps TRBD1 (5 bases). CDR1 and CDR2 (germline): MNHNY, SVGAGI (reference sequence). Trimming removed 0 bases at V and 7 bases at J, with 7 bases between. This CDR3 has 13 amino acids. In DNA form, the CDR3 reads TGTGCCAGCAGTTACTCCAGGGACCAGCCCCAGCATTTT. Its protein product is CASSYSRDQPQHF.

The CDR3 protein is CASSAGSKPGNTIYF. The CDR3 coding sequence is TGTGCCAGCAGCGCAGGGAGCAAACCTGGAAACACCATATATTTT. V gene TRBV9 combines with J gene TRBJ1-3, with D possibly matching TRBD1 (5 bases). The V gene's germline CDR1 is SGDLS and CDR2 YYNGEE. Trimming shortened V by 3 bases and J by 2 bases, and 12 bases separated the two germline ends. The CDR3 is 15 amino acids.

The J gene is TRBJ1-1, the V gene TRBV12-3 or TRBV12-4; D uncertain. The CDR3 sequence is 13 residues long. With 3 bases removed from V and 4 bases from J, the gap between germline ends came to 9 bases. CDR3 DNA sequence: TGTGCCAGCAGTTTCGGTCGGGGCACTGAAGCTTTCTTT. This encodes CASSFGRGTEAFF.

The V gene is TRBV18, the J gene TRBJ2-3; D not certain. The V and J ends lost 3 bases and 2 bases respectively, with 0 bases between them. From germline, CDR1 is KGHSH and CDR2 LQKENI. There are 11 residues in the CDR3. CDR3 loop: CASSPTDTQYF. The CDR3 nucleotides are TGTGCCAGCTCACCCACAGATACGCAGTATTTT.

This rearrangement joins TRBV18 to TRBJ1-1; TRBD1 aligns across 8 bases. The CDR3 covers 18 residues. V shed 3 bases, J shed 3 bases, and the junction held 15 bases outside the gene matches. CDR1 is KGHSH, CDR2 LQKENI, per germline. CDR3 sequence: CASSPLTGANAGDTEAFF. CDR3 DNA: TGTGCCAGCTCACCTTTGACAGGGGCTAACGCGGGGGACACTGAAGCTTTCTTT. The full variable domain, in which reference TRBV18 and TRBJ1-1 provide the parts outside the CDR3, is NAGVMQNPRHLVRRRGQEARLRCSPMKGHSHVYWYRQLPEEGLKFMVYLQKENIIDESGMPKERFSAEFPKEGPSILRIQQVVRGDSAAYFCASSPLTGANAGDTEAFFGQGTRLTVV.

The genes are TRBV5-1 and TRBJ2-2, with 7 nucleotides matching TRBD1. This CDR3 has 15 residues. Germline V lookup: CDR1 SGHRS, CDR2 YFSETQ. V lost 4 bases to trimming and J lost 1 base; unmatched junction nucleotides: 4. The CDR3 sequence is CASSPDRMNTGELFF. CDR3 coding DNA: TGCGCCAGCAGCCCGGACAGGATGAACACCGGGGAGCTGTTTTTT.

This sequence joins TRBV18 and TRBJ2-7, with TRBD1 matching over 7 bases. Unmatched junction bases numbered 9, after V lost 0 bases and J lost 7 bases. Looked up from germline, CDR1 is KGHSH and CDR2 is LQKENI. The length of the CDR3 is 15 residues. DNA for the CDR3: TGTGCCAGCTCACCACCGCCATCGCAGGGGGAAGAGCAGTACTTC. This encodes CASSPPPSQGEEQYF.

A single count supports this clone. The chain uses TRBV3-1 (or the pseudogene TRBV3-2) and TRBJ1-1; tentative D call: TRBD1 (5 bases). The CDR3 contains 16 residues. Germline CDR1 is LGHDT and CDR2 is YNNKEL (reference sequence). V was cut by 1 base and J by 1 base, with 13 bases left in between. The CDR3 region has the DNA TGTGCCAGCAGCCAAGTCCGAGCAGGGACGAACACTGAAGCTTTCTTT. This translates into CASSQVRAGTNTEAFF.

This chain joins TRBV12-5 and TRBJ2-7; 16 bases match TRBD2. CDR1 is LGHNT and CDR2 is FRNRAP in the germline V gene. The CDR3 sequence is 16 residues long. Trimming cost V 5 bases and J 5 bases; bases outside gene matches: 6. The CDR3: CASGTGLAGGTHEQYF. Here the CDR3 DNA reads TGTGCTAGTGGTACGGGACTAGCGGGGGGGACGCACGAGCAGTACTTC.

J is TRBJ2-2 and V is TRBV7-9, with D hard to call. The germline CDR1 and CDR2 sequences are SEHNR and FQNEAQ (reference sequence). The CDR3 totals 17 residues. V gave up 6 bases and J gave up 1 base, with 18 bases separating them. The CDR3 DNA follows: TGTGCCAGCAGTCCAGTACGCCGACTCAGGAACACCGGGGAGCTGTTTTTT. Its translation is CASSPVRRLRNTGELFF.

This clone appeared once. The chain is built from TRBV5-1 and TRBJ2-1; D perhaps matches TRBD1 (6 bases). The CDR3 loop spans 13 amino acids. V lost 4 bases to trimming and J lost 7 bases, with 12 bases between them. Germline CDR1 reads SGHRS; CDR2 reads YFSETQ. CDR3: CASSNGQLNEQFF. DNA of the CDR3: TGCGCCAGCAGCAATGGACAGTTAAATGAGCAGTTCTTC.

The V and J genes are TRBV28 and TRBJ2-7; D is perhaps TRBD1 (5 bases). Trimming cost V 3 bases and J 2 bases, with 11 bases left between them. This CDR3 is 14 amino acids long. Germline values: CDR1 MDHEN, CDR2 SYDVKM. The CDR3 DNA reads as TGTGCCAGCAGTTTGCCAGGGAACACCTACGAGCAGTACTTC. The encoded protein is CASSLPGNTYEQYF.

DNA for the CDR3: TGTGCCAGCGGTGGGTCCTCCAATTCACCCCTCCACTTT. Its protein product is CASGGSSNSPLHF. The rearrangement links TRBV27 to TRBJ1-6; D not resolved. This CDR3 spans 13 amino acids. Germline loops: CDR1 MNHEY, CDR2 SMNVEV (reference sequence). Deletions cut 8 bases from V and 7 bases from J, with 12 bases between.

The CDR3 DNA sequence: TGTGCCAGCAGTTACCTAGCGAGATTTGTGGATACGCAGTATTTT. Residues: CASSYLARFVDTQYF. The chain has TRBV6-5 and TRBJ2-3; D perhaps matches TRBD2 (6 bases). The CDR3 covers 15 residues. V was cut by 2 bases and J by 6 bases, with 15 bases left in between. The germline CDR1 and CDR2 sequences are MNHEY and SVGAGI.

This chain uses TRBV2 with TRBJ1-2; 7 nucleotides agree with TRBD1. This CDR3 comprises 11 residues. The germline V gene encodes CDR1 SNHLY and CDR2 FYNNEI. The junction had 1 base not matched to a gene; V was cut back by 7 bases and J by 5 bases. CDR3 nucleotide sequence: TGTGCCAGCAACAGGGGTTATGGCTACACCTTC. Protein product: CASNRGYGYTF.

Turning to this clone: Other DNA sequences in the sample encode the same CDR3. The chain employs TRBV6-5 and TRBJ2-6; maybe TRBD2 (6 bases). Trimming took off 2 bases at V and 1 base at J, with 6 bases between the two ends. The length of the CDR3 is 15 residues. Germline loops: CDR1 MNHEY, CDR2 SVGAGI. For the CDR3, the DNA is TGTGCCAGCAGTTACGCGGGATCTGGGGCCAACGTCCTGACTTTC. Protein sequence: CASSYAGSGANVLTF.

The gene calls are TRBV3-1 (or the pseudogene TRBV3-2) and TRBJ2-3; D is unclear. Trimming cost V 4 bases and J 1 base, with 9 bases left between them. CDR3 size: 14 residues. From germline, CDR1 is LGHDT and CDR2 YNNKEL (reference sequence). The CDR3 here is CASSPTPRTDTQYF. CDR3 sequence (DNA): TGTGCCAGCAGCCCGACACCCCGCACAGATACGCAGTATTTT.

V usage is TRBV28 and J usage is TRBJ2-7; D might be TRBD1 (6 bases). Germline CDR1 MDHEN, CDR2 SYDVKM. V lost 2 bases and J lost 4, with 12 bases in between. This CDR3 contains 14 residues. The CDR3 loop is CASSLIGTKYEQYF. In DNA, the CDR3 is TGTGCCAGCAGTTTAATCGGGACAAAGTACGAGCAGTACTTC.

The genes are TRBV6-1 and TRBJ2-7; no definite D call. This CDR3 contains 12 residues. V lost 1 base and J lost 4, with 5 bases in between. From germline, CDR1 is MNHNS and CDR2 SASEGT. CDR3 coding DNA: TGTGCCAGCAGTGAAGGGAAGTACGAGCAGTACTTC. Its protein product is CASSEGKYEQYF.

This clone showed up just once. This chain joins TRBV29-1 and TRBJ2-7, with TRBD1 matching 11 bases. This CDR3 is built from 13 residues. The J segment lost 6 bases and the V segment lost 6 bases, leaving 7 bases of the junction unmatched. The germline CDR1 and CDR2 sequences are SQVTM and ANQGSEA. The CDR3 sequence: CSVPGQGASEQYF. CDR3 in DNA: TGCAGCGTCCCTGGACAGGGGGCGAGCGAGCAGTACTTC.

In this sample, this clone turned up once. The rearrangement links TRBV5-1 to TRBJ1-4; perhaps TRBD1 as D (5 bases). CDR1 and CDR2 (germline): SGHRS, YFSETQ. CDR3 size: 12 residues. With 6 bases removed from V and 5 bases from J, the gap between germline ends came to 8 bases. In DNA, the CDR3 is TGCGCCAGCACCTCAGGGAATGAAAAACTGTTTTTT. Amino acids: CASTSGNEKLFF.

The rearrangement uses TRBV28 and TRBJ2-5, with D maybe TRBD2 (5 bases). This CDR3 spans 12 amino acids. Trimming pared 3 bases from V and 5 bases from J, leaving 7 bases between. The V gene's germline CDR1 is MDHEN and CDR2 SYDVKM. The CDR3 DNA reads as TGTGCCAGCAGTTTTACTAGGGAGACCCAGTACTTC. Translated, it gives CASSFTRETQYF.

The chain carries TRBV3-1 (or the pseudogene TRBV3-2) and TRBJ1-4; no reliable D call. Looked up from germline, CDR1 is LGHDT and CDR2 is YNNKEL (reference sequence). The V and J ends lost 5 bases and 8 bases respectively, with 12 bases between them. This CDR3 spans 13 amino acids. CDR3 protein: CASSYWLGEKLFF. The CDR3 nucleotides read TGTGCCAGCAGCTATTGGCTCGGGGAAAAACTGTTTTTT.

A remark on this clone: One end of the junction fails to match germline, which may point to a read error. V usage is TRBV2 and J usage is TRBJ2-4; either TRBD1 or TRBD2 may supply D (5 bases each). CDR3 length: 12 amino acids. Germline CDR1 and CDR2: SNHLY and FYNNEI. The CDR3 reads CASSEDRDRRDF. The CDR3 region has the DNA TGTGCCAGCAGTGAAGATAGGGACCGCAGGGACTTC. The variable domain in full, with the rest retrieved from reference TRBV2 and TRBJ2-4, is EPEVTQTPSHQVTQMGQEVILRCVPISNHLYFYWYRQILGQKVEFLVSFYNNEISEKSEIFDDQFSVERPDGSNFTLKIRSTKLEDSAMYFCASSEDRDRRDFGAGTRLSVL.

This chain joins TRBV27 and TRBJ1-1; 7 nucleotides match TRBD1. The V and J ends lost 0 bases and 4 bases, in that order; junction bases with no gene match: 5. From germline, CDR1 is MNHEY and CDR2 SMNVEV (reference sequence). CDR3 length: 15 amino acids. The CDR3 bases are TGTGCCAGCAGTTTATCGCCTCCAGGGGGCACTGAAGCTTTCTTT. Protein: CASSLSPPGGTEAFF.

This chain connects TRBV15 to TRBJ2-2; D gene uncertain. Trimming took off 0 bases at V and 0 bases at J, with 5 bases between the two ends. The germline CDR1 and CDR2 sequences are LNHNV and YYDKDF (reference sequence). The CDR3 is 15 amino acids. CDR3 nucleotides: TGTGCCACCAGCAGAGAACAAGCGAACACCGGGGAGCTGTTTTTT. It translates to CATSREQANTGELFF. The whole variable domain, remainder taken from reference TRBV15 and TRBJ2-2, is DAMVIQNPRYQVTQFGKPVTLSCSQTLNHNVMYWYQQKSSQAPKLLFHYYDKDFNNEADTPDNFQSRRPNTSFCFLDIRSPGLGDTAMYLCATSREQANTGELFFGEGSRLTVL.

V gene TRBV10-3 combines with J gene TRBJ1-3, with D perhaps TRBD1 (5 bases). CDR1 is ENHRY and CDR2 is SYGVKD in the germline V gene. The CDR3 spans 12 residues. Trimming left V 7 bases short and J 4 bases short, with 8 bases between. This CDR3 reads CAIKGVGNTIYF. The DNA of the CDR3 is TGTGCCATCAAAGGGGTAGGAAACACCATATATTTT.